This entry lists 32 T cell receptor beta chains sequenced from one sample in a study of identical twins. MiXCR was run by TCRdb on the 5' RACE reads, yielding one entry per CDR3 protein. The sample has 500,000 or so distinct CDR3 sequences, roughly an eighth seen once. This sample was shared with a second study, whose subject was yellow fever vaccine responses in identical twins.

Sequencing was carried out using CD4+ T cells sorted from blood. These receptors were obtained from a young woman in good health.

The rearrangement uses TRBV7-8 and TRBJ2-1; D may match TRBD1 or TRBD2 (6 bases each). V was shortened by 1 base and J by 2 bases, with 12 bases between the two germline ends. Looked up from germline, CDR1 is SGHVS and CDR2 is FQNEAQ. This CDR3 has 16 amino acids. For the CDR3, the DNA is TGTGCCAGCAGCTTAGGGCCGGGGGCAACCTACAATGAGCAGTTCTTC. Translated, it gives CASSLGPGATYNEQFF.

This clonotype was recorded a few times. J is TRBJ2-1 and V is TRBV6-2 or TRBV6-3, with 8 bases lining up with TRBD2. CDR3 length equals 18 residues. Germline V gene sequence: CDR1 MNHEY, CDR2 SVGEGT. The junction had 19 bases not matched to a gene; V was cut back by 3 bases and J by 9 bases. The CDR3 bases are TGTGCCAGCAGTTATTCAATCCAAGCGGGAGTCGACAACAGTGAGCAGTTCTTC. Translation gives CASSYSIQAGVDNSEQFF.

V is TRBV7-2 and J is TRBJ2-7, with 9 bases identical to TRBD2. In germline, CDR1 is SGHTA, CDR2 FQGNSA. The CDR3 extends over 16 amino acids. Losses at the gene ends were 3 bases for V and 2 bases for J; bases not matched to a gene: 8. Written as DNA, the CDR3 is TGTGCCAGCAGCTTCTCTCTAGCGGGGCCCACCTACGAGCAGTACTTC. Protein sequence: CASSFSLAGPTYEQYF.

V gene TRBV30 combines with J gene TRBJ2-2; the match to TRBD1 covers 7 bases. The V gene's germline CDR1 is GTSNPN and CDR2 SVGIG (reference sequence). The CDR3 totals 14 residues. The ends lost 8 bases at V and 6 bases at J; junction bases unmatched: 12. The CDR3: CAGRGQFGAGELFF. The CDR3 DNA reads as TGTGCCGGAAGGGGGCAGTTTGGGGCCGGGGAGCTGTTTTTT.

This clonotype was detected only a few times. The rearrangement links TRBV12-3 or TRBV12-4 to TRBJ2-3, with D possibly matching TRBD2 (6 bases). V was clipped by 7 bases and J by 2 bases, with 19 bases between them. The CDR3 length is 16 residues. In DNA, the CDR3 is TGTGCCAGCATCAAGAATGGCGGGATACCCACAGATACGCAGTATTTT. It yields the protein CASIKNGGIPTDTQYF.

This chain joins TRBV29-1 and TRBJ2-7; D possibly corresponds to TRBD2 (5 bases). V lost 6 bases, J lost 7 bases, and 13 bases lay in between. CDR1 and CDR2 from the germline V gene are SQVTM and ANQGSEA. The CDR3 has 11 amino acids. Here the CDR3 reads CSVDGVGEQYF. In DNA, the CDR3 is TGCAGCGTGGACGGGGTAGGGGAGCAGTACTTC.

This rearrangement joins TRBV6-1 to TRBJ2-7; 8 nucleotides match TRBD1. The germline V gene encodes CDR1 MNHNS and CDR2 SASEGT. Trimming took 6 bases from V and 5 from J; bases not matched to a gene: 6. The CDR3 is 13 amino acids. CDR3 DNA: TGTGCCAGCAGGCAACAGGGGGGCCACGAGCAGTACTTC. Translating it yields CASRQQGGHEQYF.

A few counts support this clonotype. J is TRBJ2-1 and V is TRBV5-1, with D unclear. The V and J ends lost 3 bases and 4 bases respectively, with 17 bases between them. Germline V CDR1 and CDR2: SGHRS, YFSETQ. This CDR3 comprises 16 residues. CDR3 nucleotide sequence: TGCGCCAGCAGCTCACGGACGGGCTTCGGGTACAATGAGCAGTTCTTC. Translation gives CASSSRTGFGYNEQFF.

Only a few counts were recorded for this clonotype. The chain employs TRBV20-1 and TRBJ2-7; 10 positions agree with TRBD1. Germline assignment: CDR1 DFQATT and CDR2 SNEGSKA (reference sequence). The CDR3 extends over 14 amino acids. With 6 bases clipped from V and 4 bases from J, the junction kept 9 bases outside the gene matches. CDR3 protein: CSAPVGTGEYEQYF. The CDR3 DNA sequence: TGCAGTGCCCCAGTAGGGACAGGGGAATACGAGCAGTACTTC.

This clonotype has just a few counts. CDR3 nucleotides: TGCGCCAGCAGCCTAGGGACTAGCGGGGCCTACAATGAGCAGTTCTTC. It specifies CASSLGTSGAYNEQFF. This chain connects TRBV5-1 to TRBJ2-1, with 13 positions matching TRBD2. V shed 4 bases, J shed 2 bases, and the junction held 3 bases outside the gene matches. The germline V gene encodes CDR1 SGHRS and CDR2 YFSETQ. The CDR3 contains 16 residues.

This clonotype was detected ten times or more. The chain links TRBV7-8 to TRBJ2-1; possible D gene TRBD2, 5 bases. The CDR3 is 13 residues long. V was trimmed by 2 bases and J by 7 bases, leaving 9 bases between them. Germline CDR1 and CDR2: SGHVS and FQNEAQ. The CDR3 sequence is CASSLNRENEQFF. As DNA, the CDR3 is TGTGCCAGCAGCTTAAATAGGGAGAATGAGCAGTTCTTC.

This clonotype was picked up a small number of times. Written as DNA, the CDR3 is TGCAGTGCTAGTGGGGGGGACACTGAAGCTTTCTTT. It yields the protein CSASGGDTEAFF. The chain has TRBV20-1 and TRBJ1-1; D is possibly TRBD1 (5 bases). CDR3 length: 12 amino acids. Per germline, CDR1 DFQATT and CDR2 SNEGSKA (reference sequence). The germline V and J ends were trimmed by 3 bases and 3 bases, with 8 bases remaining between them.

This clonotype was observed a few times. The chain has TRBV7-9 and TRBJ2-1; D might be TRBD1 (5 bases). Germline CDR1 reads SEHNR; CDR2 reads FQNEAQ (reference sequence). The CDR3 contains 16 residues. V lost 5 bases and J 0 bases, leaving 14 bases between the germline ends. Here the CDR3 reads CASSQDSLYSYNEQFF. In DNA form, the CDR3 reads TGTGCCAGCAGCCAAGACAGTCTCTACTCCTACAATGAGCAGTTCTTC.

The rearrangement joins TRBV20-1 to TRBJ2-7; weak D call: TRBD1 (5 bases). Germline V gene sequence: CDR1 DFQATT, CDR2 SNEGSKA (reference sequence). Trimming took 4 bases from V and 0 from J, leaving 13 bases between them. This CDR3 spans 14 amino acids. This CDR3 is CSAKQVVSSYEQYF. The CDR3 nucleotides read TGCAGTGCTAAACAGGTTGTAAGCTCCTACGAGCAGTACTTC.

The rearrangement links TRBV7-2 to TRBJ2-7, with D possibly being TRBD2 (5 bases). Germline CDR1 reads SGHTA; CDR2 reads FQGNSA. The CDR3 length is 14 residues. The germline V and J ends were trimmed by 2 bases and 4 bases, with 12 bases remaining between them. The chain's CDR3 is CASSLPLRGYEQYF. The CDR3 nucleotides are TGTGCCAGCAGCTTACCACTCCGCGGGTACGAGCAGTACTTC. The full variable domain, its missing parts supplied by reference TRBV7-2 and TRBJ2-7, is GAGVSQSPSNKVTEKGKDVELRCDPISGHTALYWYRQSLGQGLEFLIYFQGNSAPDKSGLPSDRFSAERTGGSVSTLTIQRTQQEDSAVYLCASSLPLRGYEQYFGPGTRLTVT.

This rearrangement joins TRBV29-1 to TRBJ2-1; TRBD2 might be the D (6 bases). The CDR3 loop spans 11 amino acids. Trimming took off 6 bases at V and 8 bases at J, with 11 bases between the two ends. The germline V gene has CDR1 SQVTM and CDR2 ANQGSEA. The CDR3 reads CSVARGYEQFF. The CDR3 nucleotides are TGCAGCGTCGCCCGGGGGTATGAGCAGTTCTTC.

The sample holds a few counts of this clonotype. The chain couples TRBV4-2 to TRBJ2-7; 8 bases fit TRBD1. There are 15 residues in the CDR3. The V segment lost 2 bases and the J segment 4 bases; nucleotides outside the gene matches: 7. The germline CDR1 and CDR2 sequences are LGHNA and YNFKEQ. In DNA, the CDR3 is TGTGCCAGCAGCCAACCGGGACAGGTGGCTTACGAGCAGTACTTC. This sequence encodes CASSQPGQVAYEQYF.

The V call is TRBV4-2, the J call TRBJ2-1; D tentatively reads TRBD1 or TRBD2 (5 bases each). The CDR3 is made up of 14 amino acids. The V end lost 1 base, the J end lost 9 bases, and 13 bases lay between the germline ends. The germline V gene has CDR1 LGHNA and CDR2 YNFKEQ. The CDR3 here is CASSQGGTVGEQFF. CDR3 sequence (DNA): TGTGCCAGCAGCCAAGGGGGGACCGTCGGTGAGCAGTTCTTC.

The gene calls are TRBV6-1 and TRBJ2-7; D is undetermined. CDR3 length equals 11 residues. The V gene lost 8 bases and the J gene lost 0 bases, with 5 bases spanning the gap. CDR1 and CDR2 (germline): MNHNS, SASEGT. The CDR3 DNA reads as TGTGCCAGCGTTGCCTCCTACGAGCAGTACTTC. Translation: CASVASYEQYF.

This clonotype has just a few counts. V gene TRBV28 combines with J gene TRBJ2-7, with 8 bases identical to TRBD1. The trim removed 6 bases at V and 3 bases at J, leaving 13 bases unmatched. Looked up from germline, CDR1 is MDHEN and CDR2 is SYDVKM. The CDR3 contains 16 residues. The chain's CDR3 is CASSLTLRDRNYEQYF. CDR3 nucleotide sequence: TGTGCCAGCAGCCTGACCCTCCGGGACAGGAACTACGAGCAGTACTTC.

This clonotype was observed a few times. CDR3 coding DNA: TGCAGTGCTACCCCCGGGACAGGAGGCTCCTACAATGAGCAGTTCTTC. It is translated as CSATPGTGGSYNEQFF. The chain joins TRBV20-1 to TRBJ2-1; 8 bases map to TRBD1. The CDR3 loop spans 16 amino acids. J lost 0 bases, V lost 4 bases, and 8 bases had no gene match. Germline-derived CDR1 and CDR2 are DFQATT and SNEGSKA (reference sequence).

The CDR3 nucleotides are TGTGCCAGCAGCCAAGTAACCGGGACAGCATATGGCTACACCTTC. Translation: CASSQVTGTAYGYTF. The chain links TRBV4-2 to TRBJ1-2, with 7 bases lining up with TRBD1. CDR1 and CDR2 (germline): LGHNA, YNFKEQ. This CDR3 region has 15 residues. The junction had 7 bases not matched to a gene; V was cut back by 1 base and J by 5 bases.

This clonotype came up a few times. V gene TRBV7-9 combines with J gene TRBJ2-1; the D gene is possibly TRBD2 (6 bases). The CDR3 consists of 15 residues. From germline, CDR1 is SEHNR and CDR2 FQNEAQ (reference sequence). V lost 1 base and J lost 3, with 10 bases in between. CDR3 loop: CASSLGAGYYNEQFF. The CDR3 DNA sequence: TGTGCCAGCAGCTTAGGGGCGGGGTACTACAATGAGCAGTTCTTC. Complete variable domain (other parts from reference TRBV7-9 and TRBJ2-1): DTGVSQNPRHKITKRGQNVTFRCDPISEHNRLYWYRQTLGQGPEFLTYFQNEAQLEKSRLLSDRFSAERPKGSFSTLEIQRTEQGDSAMYLCASSLGAGYYNEQFFGPGTRLTVL.

This clonotype was observed a few times. The chain uses TRBV9 and TRBJ2-6, with a possible D match to TRBD2 (6 bases). The CDR3 consists of 14 residues. The germline CDR1 and CDR2 sequences are SGDLS and YYNGEE. V was trimmed by 0 bases and J by 13 bases, leaving 14 bases between them. CDR3: CASSVGGDARVLTF. The CDR3 DNA reads as TGTGCCAGCAGCGTAGGGGGGGACGCCCGTGTCCTGACTTTC.

This clonotype was counted ten times or more. The chain recombines TRBV3-1 with TRBJ2-7; TRBD2 aligns across 9 bases. Germline assignment: CDR1 LGHDT and CDR2 YNNKEL (reference sequence). The V and J ends lost 5 bases and 4 bases, in that order; junction bases with no gene match: 3. This CDR3 comprises 13 residues. The CDR3 sequence is CASSTSGPYEQYF. CDR3 coding DNA: TGTGCCAGCAGCACTAGCGGGCCATACGAGCAGTACTTC.

J is TRBJ2-1 and V is TRBV7-6, with D hard to call. The ends were cut back, 3 bases at V and 0 bases at J, with 9 bases in the middle. CDR1 SGHVS and CDR2 FNYEAQ come from the germline V gene. The CDR3 totals 15 residues. The CDR3 spells CASSFSSNSYNEQFF. DNA for the CDR3: TGTGCCAGCAGCTTTTCTAGTAACTCCTACAATGAGCAGTTCTTC.

This clonotype was counted only a few times. The chain employs TRBV7-9 and TRBJ2-3; tentative D call: TRBD1 (6 bases). With 1 base removed from V and 2 bases from J, the gap between germline ends came to 10 bases. This CDR3 has 15 residues. The germline gives CDR1 SEHNR, CDR2 FQNEAQ (reference sequence). CDR3 sequence reads: CASSLGQVDTDTQYF. The CDR3 nucleotides are TGTGCCAGCAGCTTAGGACAGGTAGACACAGATACGCAGTATTTT.

This clonotype came up a few times. The chain carries TRBV28 and TRBJ1-4, with D tentatively TRBD1 (6 bases). Germline V gives CDR1 MDHEN, CDR2 SYDVKM. The length of the CDR3 is 14 residues. V lost 4 bases and J 5 bases, leaving 11 bases between the germline ends. The CDR3 loop reads CASSWDIQNEKLFF. In nucleotides, the CDR3 is TGTGCCAGCAGTTGGGACATTCAAAATGAAAAACTGTTTTTT.

This clonotype was counted between two and nine times. V usage is TRBV19 and J usage is TRBJ2-1; 7 bases agree with TRBD1. The V gene's germline CDR1 is LNHDA and CDR2 SQIVND (reference sequence). With 6 bases clipped from V and 9 bases from J, the junction kept 8 bases outside the gene matches. The CDR3 is made up of 13 amino acids. CDR3 residues: CASSEVRGSEQFF. Here the CDR3 DNA reads TGTGCCAGTAGCGAAGTCAGGGGGAGTGAGCAGTTCTTC.

This clonotype was recorded a few times. V usage is TRBV19 and J usage is TRBJ2-7, with 8 bases matching TRBD2. V trimming: 2 bases; J trimming: 5 bases; junction bases outside the gene matches: 5. Germline-derived CDR1 and CDR2 are LNHDA and SQIVND (reference sequence). This CDR3 contains 14 residues. CDR3 region: CASSISGSWHEQYF. The CDR3 DNA follows: TGTGCCAGTAGTATAAGCGGGAGCTGGCACGAGCAGTACTTC.

The chain carries TRBV7-2 and TRBJ2-3; 13 bases are a match to TRBD2. Germline CDR1 SGHTA, CDR2 FQGNSA. The V gene end was trimmed by 4 bases and the J gene end by 2 bases; junction bases not matched to a gene: 3. The CDR3 is 16 amino acids. DNA for the CDR3: TGTGCCAGCAGCTACGGGACTAGCGGGGCCACAGATACGCAGTATTTT. This encodes CASSYGTSGATDTQYF. Combining the CDR3 with reference TRBV7-2 and TRBJ2-3 gives the whole variable domain GAGVSQSPSNKVTEKGKDVELRCDPISGHTALYWYRQSLGQGLEFLIYFQGNSAPDKSGLPSDRFSAERTGGSVSTLTIQRTQQEDSAVYLCASSYGTSGATDTQYFGPGTRLTVL.

The chain combines TRBV10-1 with TRBJ2-7; no clear D gene. Germline CDR1 is WNHNN and CDR2 is SYGVQD (reference sequence). The CDR3 has 17 amino acids. The V gene lost 5 bases and the J gene lost 4 bases, with 24 bases spanning the gap. CDR3 residues: CASSLAPEFPYYYEQYF. The CDR3 DNA is TGCGCCAGCAGTTTAGCTCCGGAGTTCCCATATTATTACGAGCAGTACTTC.